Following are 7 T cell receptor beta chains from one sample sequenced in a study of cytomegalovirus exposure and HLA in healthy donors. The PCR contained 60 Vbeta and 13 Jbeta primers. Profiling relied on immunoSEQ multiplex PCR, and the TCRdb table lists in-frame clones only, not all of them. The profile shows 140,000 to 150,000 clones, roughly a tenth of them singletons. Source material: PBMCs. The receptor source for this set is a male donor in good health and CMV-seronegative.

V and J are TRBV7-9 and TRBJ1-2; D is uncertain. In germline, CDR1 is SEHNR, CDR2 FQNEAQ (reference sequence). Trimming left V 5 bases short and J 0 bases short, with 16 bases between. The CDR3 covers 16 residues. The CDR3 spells CASSTLFVGANYGYTF. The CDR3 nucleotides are TGTGCCAGCAGCACCCTATTCGTGGGCGCTAACTATGGCTACACCTTC.

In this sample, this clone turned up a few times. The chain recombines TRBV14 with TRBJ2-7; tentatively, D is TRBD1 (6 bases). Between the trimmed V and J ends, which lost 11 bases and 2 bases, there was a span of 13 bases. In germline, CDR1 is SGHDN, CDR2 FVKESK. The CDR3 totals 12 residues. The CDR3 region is CASGAYAYEQYF. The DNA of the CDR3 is TGTGCCTCAGGGGCCTACGCCTACGAGCAGTACTTC.

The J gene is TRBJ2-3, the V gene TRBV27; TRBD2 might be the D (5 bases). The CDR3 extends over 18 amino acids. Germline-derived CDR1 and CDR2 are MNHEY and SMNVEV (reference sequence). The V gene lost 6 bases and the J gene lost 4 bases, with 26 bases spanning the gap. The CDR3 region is CASSLVRRGFGKADTQYF. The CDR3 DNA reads TGTGCCAGCAGCTTAGTGCGCCGCGGGTTCGGAAAGGCAGATACGCAGTATTTT.

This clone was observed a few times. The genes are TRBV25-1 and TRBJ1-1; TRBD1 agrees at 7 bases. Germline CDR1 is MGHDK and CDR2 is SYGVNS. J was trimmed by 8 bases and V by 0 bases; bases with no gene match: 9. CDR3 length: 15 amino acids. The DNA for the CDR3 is TGTGCCAGCAGTGAATATAGGGCAGGGGGTGCGGAAGCTTTCTTT. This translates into CASSEYRAGGAEAFF.

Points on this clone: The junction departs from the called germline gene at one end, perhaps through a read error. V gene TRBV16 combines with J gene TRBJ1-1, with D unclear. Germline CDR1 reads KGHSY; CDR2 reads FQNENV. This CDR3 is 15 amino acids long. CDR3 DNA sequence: TGTGCCACCAGCCAATGGAGGTTATCAGACACTGAAGCTTTCTTT. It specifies CATSQWRLSDTEAFF. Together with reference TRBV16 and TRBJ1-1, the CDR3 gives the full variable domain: GEEVAQTPKHLVRGEGQKAKLYCAPIKGHSYVFWYQQVLKNEFKFLISFQNENVFDETGMPKERFSAKCLPNSPCSLEIQATKLEDSAVYFCATSQWRLSDTEAFFGQGTRLTVV.

CDR3 coding DNA: TGCGCCAGCAGCTTGACTAGCGCCGCAGATACGCAGTATTTT. This translates into CASSLTSAADTQYF. The chain joins TRBV5-1 to TRBJ2-3, with 7 bases identical to TRBD2. The CDR3 totals 14 residues. Germline values: CDR1 SGHRS, CDR2 YFSETQ. Germline trimming cut 1 base from V and 4 bases from J; bases unmatched to any gene: 3.

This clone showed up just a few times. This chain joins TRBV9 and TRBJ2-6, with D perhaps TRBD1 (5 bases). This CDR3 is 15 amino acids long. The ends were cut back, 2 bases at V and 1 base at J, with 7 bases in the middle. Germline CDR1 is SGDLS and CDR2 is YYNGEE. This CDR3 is CASSVAGSGANVLTF. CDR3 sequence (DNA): TGTGCCAGCAGCGTCGCAGGGTCTGGGGCCAACGTCCTGACTTTC. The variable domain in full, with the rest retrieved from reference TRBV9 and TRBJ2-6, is DSGVTQTPKHLITATGQRVTLRCSPRSGDLSVYWYQQSLDQGLQFLIQYYNGEERAKGNILERFSAQQFPDLHSELNLSSLELGDSALYFCASSVAGSGANVLTFGAGSRLTVL.